These 19 T cell receptor beta chains were sequenced from one sample in a study of blood T cell repertoires in COVID-19 (dated by TCRdb to about 2020). Preparation of the library involved the immunoSEQ multiplex PCR assay. TCRdb obtained this table from immuneACCESS and retained in-frame rearrangements with V and J assigned. These tables miss some clones; where compared with another copy, unresolved V genes account for less than half of the shortfall, and the remainder is unexplained. The sample includes roughly 250,000 clones, with about nine tenths observed a single time. Less than 15% of the sample belongs to the ten largest clones. Sequenced sample: peripheral blood. All receptors derive from a woman in her thirties with COVID-19, enrolled during active disease.

V usage is TRBV12-3 or TRBV12-4 and J usage is TRBJ1-1; tentative D call: TRBD1 (6 bases). The CDR3 covers 13 residues. Trimming took 6 bases from V and 3 from J, leaving 11 bases between them. The CDR3 DNA sequence: TGTGCCAGCAGCCGGCGACAGGACACTGAAGCTTTCTTT. Protein product: CASSRRQDTEAFF.

This sequence joins TRBV6-6 and TRBJ2-5; a possible D gene is TRBD2 (5 bases). Germline CDR1 MNHNY, CDR2 SVGAGI (reference sequence). This CDR3 is 14 amino acids long. Trimming shortened V by 0 bases and J by 4 bases, and 9 bases separated the two germline ends. The CDR3 is CASSYSRLAETQYF. In DNA form, the CDR3 reads TGTGCCAGCAGTTACTCGAGGCTAGCAGAGACCCAGTACTTC.

The J gene is TRBJ2-2, the V gene TRBV6-5, with 8 nucleotides matching TRBD1. J was trimmed by 7 bases and V by 7 bases; bases with no gene match: 8. Germline CDR1 MNHEY, CDR2 SVGAGI. CDR3 length: 14 residues. The CDR3 DNA follows: TGTGCCAGCACCGGACAGGGAAAGGGCGGGGAGCTGTTTTTT. It specifies CASTGQGKGGELFF.

The rearrangement joins TRBV3-1 (or the pseudogene TRBV3-2) to TRBJ2-4; tentative D call: TRBD2 (6 bases). Trimming pared 0 bases from V and 8 bases from J, leaving 14 bases between. The germline CDR1 and CDR2 sequences are LGHDT and YNNKEL (reference sequence). The CDR3 consists of 15 residues. The CDR3 coding sequence is TGTGCCAGCAGCCAAGATGGGACTGGGGGAGACATTCAGTACTTC. This encodes CASSQDGTGGDIQYF.

V gene TRBV5-1 combines with J gene TRBJ2-7; 9 nucleotides align to TRBD1. The CDR3 consists of 13 residues. The ends lost 4 bases at V and 7 bases at J; junction bases unmatched: 6. Germline V gene data show CDR1 as SGHRS and CDR2 as YFSETQ. The CDR3 protein is CASSIQGAGEQYF. CDR3 coding DNA: TGCGCCAGCAGCATACAGGGGGCAGGGGAGCAGTACTTC.

With regard to this clone: Other DNA sequences in this specimen translate into the identical CDR3. This chain uses TRBV6-5 with TRBJ2-5; TRBD1 agrees at 8 bases. The CDR3 runs 14 residues. The germline V gene has CDR1 MNHEY and CDR2 SVGAGI. Unmatched junction bases numbered 3, after V lost 4 bases and J lost 2 bases. CDR3: CASSWTGLQETQYF. The CDR3 DNA sequence: TGTGCCAGCAGTTGGACAGGGTTACAAGAGACCCAGTACTTC.

The J gene is TRBJ1-4, the V gene TRBV27; D uncertain. Germline V lookup: CDR1 MNHEY, CDR2 SMNVEV (reference sequence). The CDR3 contains 15 residues. V was trimmed by 3 bases and J by 3 bases, leaving 11 bases between them. The CDR3 DNA is TGTGCCAGCAGTTTCGGGGTTGCGTCTAATGAAAAACTGTTTTTT. Amino acids: CASSFGVASNEKLFF.

V and J are TRBV4-2 and TRBJ1-2; no clear D. Deletions cut 3 bases from V and 3 bases from J, with 14 bases between. The germline CDR1 and CDR2 sequences are LGHNA and YNFKEQ. CDR3 length equals 15 residues. The DNA of the CDR3 is TGTGCCAGCAGCCAGGTTTCCTCAGGCTACTATGGCTACACCTTC. It yields the protein CASSQVSSGYYGYTF.

The V and J genes are TRBV5-8 and TRBJ2-3; 8 positions match TRBD2. Unmatched junction bases numbered 15, after V lost 4 bases and J lost 2 bases. This CDR3 spans 18 amino acids. Germline CDR1 reads SGHTS; CDR2 reads YDEGEE. The CDR3, as DNA: TGTGCCAGCAGCCCCCTCCTGTTCGGAGCGGGGGTCACAGATACGCAGTATTTT. Protein: CASSPLLFGAGVTDTQYF.

This clone was counted between two and nine times. J is TRBJ2-2 and V is TRBV9; weak D call: TRBD2 (7 bases). Germline V lookup: CDR1 SGDLS, CDR2 YYNGEE. V gave up 6 bases and J gave up 7 bases, with 19 bases separating them. CDR3 length: 15 amino acids. For the CDR3, the DNA is TGTGCCAGCACTCCGGGGGGCCTAAGGATCGGGGAGCTGTTTTTT. Amino acids: CASTPGGLRIGELFF.

The V gene is TRBV18, the J gene TRBJ2-5, with unresolved D. Trimming pared 3 bases from V and 3 bases from J, leaving 8 bases between. Germline V CDR1 and CDR2: KGHSH, LQKENI. The CDR3 extends over 13 amino acids. Here the CDR3 DNA reads TGTGCCAGCTCACCCGCCGGTAAAGAGACCCAGTACTTC. It codes for CASSPAGKETQYF.

The gene calls are TRBV21-1 and TRBJ2-7; the table's D gene call, TRBD2, was not cross checked with the DNA. TRBV21-1 is designated a pseudogene. The CDR3 covers 17 residues. The CDR3 sequence is CASSKESTSGGDYEQYF. In nucleotides, the CDR3 is TGTGCCAGCAGCAAAGAATCGACTAGCGGGGGAGATTACGAGCAGTACTTC.

The CDR3 DNA follows: TGTGCCAGCAGCCCTCAAGGGACAGTCTCCTACAATGAGCAGTTCTTC. This codes for CASSPQGTVSYNEQFF. The chain joins TRBV11-3 to TRBJ2-1, with 7 bases matching TRBD1. Trimming removed 5 bases from V and 0 bases from J; junction bases left unmatched: 7. The V gene's germline CDR1 is SGHNT and CDR2 YENEEA. CDR3 length: 16 residues.

V usage is TRBV6-5 and J usage is TRBJ2-7; D possibly corresponds to TRBD2 (7 bases). V gave up 0 bases and J gave up 7 bases, with 16 bases separating them. CDR1 is MNHEY, CDR2 SVGAGI, per germline. The CDR3 runs to 15 residues. The CDR3, as DNA: TGTGCCAGCAGTTACTCGGGGGGGGGCGTATGGGAGCAGTACTTC. Translating gives CASSYSGGGVWEQYF.

The rearrangement uses TRBV19 and TRBJ1-1; TRBD1 aligns across 7 bases. From germline, CDR1 is LNHDA and CDR2 SQIVND (reference sequence). V lost 1 base and J lost 4; bases outside the gene matches: 0. The CDR3 spans 13 residues. The CDR3 sequence: CASSIGTGTEAFF. The CDR3 nucleotides are TGTGCCAGTAGTATAGGGACAGGCACTGAAGCTTTCTTT.

The V call is TRBV18, the J call TRBJ1-1, with D perhaps TRBD1 (5 bases). With 2 bases removed from V and 5 bases from J, the gap between germline ends came to 18 bases. The CDR3 totals 16 residues. Germline CDR1 reads KGHSH; CDR2 reads LQKENI. The CDR3 reads CASSPAGRGGGTEAFF. The CDR3 DNA reads as TGTGCCAGCTCACCAGCCGGGAGGGGTGGAGGGACTGAAGCTTTCTTT.

The V gene is TRBV19, the J gene TRBJ2-2; D possibly corresponds to TRBD1 (6 bases). The CDR3 length is 16 residues. V lost 9 bases and J lost 3, with 20 bases in between. Looked up from germline, CDR1 is LNHDA and CDR2 is SQIVND (reference sequence). CDR3 sequence (DNA): TGTGCCAGCATCCGGGTAGGGGGTCTAGACACCGGGGAGCTGTTTTTT. It codes for CASIRVGGLDTGELFF.

This chain uses TRBV5-5 with TRBJ1-6; 10 nucleotides match TRBD1. Germline trimming cut 0 bases from V and 8 bases from J; bases unmatched to any gene: 2. Germline V gene sequence: CDR1 SGHKS, CDR2 YYEKEE (reference sequence). CDR3 size: 15 residues. The CDR3 here is CASSLAGTGDSPLHF. The CDR3 nucleotides read TGTGCCAGCAGCTTGGCCGGGACAGGGGATTCACCCCTCCACTTT.

This chain uses TRBV19 with TRBJ2-3; 9 bases fit TRBD2. The CDR3 extends over 20 amino acids. CDR1 is LNHDA and CDR2 is SQIVND in the germline V gene (reference sequence). J lost 5 bases, V lost 3 bases, and 21 bases had no gene match. The CDR3 DNA reads TGTGCCAGTAGTATGCCAGGGTCACCGCTGGGACTAGCAGATGGAGATACGCAGTATTTT. Its translation is CASSMPGSPLGLADGDTQYF. Full variable domain (rest looked up from reference TRBV19 and TRBJ2-3): DGGITQSPKYLFRKEGQNVTLSCEQNLNHDAMYWYRQDPGQGLRLIYYSQIVNDFQKGDIAEGYSVSREKKESFPLTVTSAQKNPTAFYLCASSMPGSPLGLADGDTQYFGPGTRLTVL.